These 28 T cell receptor beta chains were all obtained from the same sample, sequenced in a study of cytomegalovirus exposure and HLA in healthy donors (dated by TCRdb to 2016 to 2017). Receptors were amplified or captured by the immunoSEQ multiplex PCR assay. A mixture of 60 forward primers for TCR Vbeta segments and 13 reverse primers for TCR Jbeta segments was used in the multiplex PCR. In its TCRdb copy, this immuneACCESS table keeps in-frame sequences only and misses some clones. Where compared with another copy, unresolved V genes explain less than half of these, and the others have no known cause. The sample includes 150,000 or so clones, with 79% observed a single time. The ten largest account for 7.7% of the sample. Material: PBMCs. Source of these receptors: a man under 40 in good health and CMV-seropositive.

V gene TRBV7-8 combines with J gene TRBJ2-1; TRBD2 matches at 13 bases. The ends lost 3 bases at V and 7 bases at J; junction bases unmatched: 6. The CDR3 has 16 residues. CDR1 and CDR2 (germline): SGHVS, FQNEAQ. CDR3: CASSLSGTSGVNEQFF. The CDR3 DNA reads TGTGCCAGCAGCTTGTCCGGGACTAGCGGGGTGAATGAGCAGTTCTTC.

This chain joins TRBV14 and TRBJ2-7, with 10 bases fitting TRBD2. The germline gives CDR1 SGHDN, CDR2 FVKESK. V gave up 0 bases and J gave up 2 bases; unmatched junction bases: 16. The CDR3 covers 20 residues. The CDR3 coding sequence is TGTGCCAGCAGCCAAGATGACATTTGGCTAGCGGGAGAAAGGGCCTACGAGCAGTACTTC. Its translation is CASSQDDIWLAGERAYEQYF. Full variable domain (outside the CDR3, taken from reference TRBV14 and TRBJ2-7): EAGVTQFPSHSVIEKGQTVTLRCDPISGHDNLYWYRRVMGKEIKFLLHFVKESKQDESGMPNNRFLAERTGGTYSTLKVQPAELEDSGVYFCASSQDDIWLAGERAYEQYFGPGTRLTVT.

About this clone: One junction end does not reproduce the germline sequence, and a read error may be involved. The gene calls are TRBV18 and TRBJ1-4; TRBD1 might be the D (6 bases). The CDR3 totals 15 residues. Germline CDR1 and CDR2: KGHSH and LQKENI. The CDR3 is CASSPRSDREEKLLF. The CDR3 nucleotides read TGTGCCAGCTCACCACGGTCGGACAGAGAGGAAAAACTGCTTTTT.

The V and J genes are TRBV28 and TRBJ2-7; D gene uncertain. The CDR3 loop spans 12 amino acids. Germline CDR1 is MDHEN and CDR2 is SYDVKM. V was trimmed by 6 bases and J by 4 bases, leaving 10 bases between them. In DNA form, the CDR3 reads TGTGCCAGCAGCCTTACAGTGTACGAGCAGTACTTC. Protein product: CASSLTVYEQYF.

The rearrangement links TRBV6-5 to TRBJ2-3; no clear D. CDR3 length: 14 amino acids. Germline V gene lookup returns CDR1 MNHEY and CDR2 SVGAGI. Trimming shortened V by 6 bases and J by 1 base, and 11 bases separated the two germline ends. CDR3: CASRSSWGTDTQYF. CDR3 nucleotide sequence: TGTGCCAGCAGGAGTAGCTGGGGCACAGATACGCAGTATTTT.

The gene calls are TRBV19 and TRBJ1-5; 7 bases map to TRBD1. V gave up 5 bases and J gave up 1 base; unmatched junction bases: 8. The length of the CDR3 is 16 residues. Germline CDR1 and CDR2: LNHDA and SQIVND (reference sequence). CDR3 nucleotide sequence: TGTGCCAGTAGTGCGGAGACAGGGCGGAGCAATCAGCCCCAGCATTTT. Translated, it gives CASSAETGRSNQPQHF.

The chain employs TRBV7-2 and TRBJ2-7, with D perhaps matching TRBD2 (6 bases). The CDR3 is made up of 16 amino acids. The germline gives CDR1 SGHTA, CDR2 FQGNSA. The germline V and J ends were trimmed by 1 base and 2 bases, with 15 bases remaining between them. The CDR3 nucleotides are TGTGCCAGCAGCTTAGGTTGGGGGAGGCAAACCTACGAGCAGTACTTC. Its translation: CASSLGWGRQTYEQYF.

This clone showed up just a few times. CDR3 region: CAWSYGSRGYTF. CDR3 coding DNA: TGTGCCTGGAGTTACGGGAGTCGCGGCTACACCTTC. The chain carries TRBV30 and TRBJ1-2, with unresolved D. In germline, CDR1 is GTSNPN, CDR2 SVGIG (reference sequence). The CDR3 consists of 12 residues. With 2 bases removed from V and 8 bases from J, the gap between germline ends came to 12 bases.

V is TRBV28 and J is TRBJ1-5, with TRBD1 matching 7 bases. The V segment lost 5 bases and the J segment 7 bases; nucleotides outside the gene matches: 2. Per the germline V gene, CDR1 is MDHEN and CDR2 is SYDVKM. This CDR3 has 12 amino acids. The CDR3 here is CASSTDRQPQHF. In DNA form, the CDR3 reads TGTGCCAGCAGTACGGACAGGCAGCCCCAGCATTTT.

The chain employs TRBV4-1 and TRBJ2-7; 9 bases are shared with TRBD2. With V trimmed by 0 bases and J by 0 bases, 3 bases remained unmatched. The CDR3 loop spans 16 amino acids. The germline V gene has CDR1 MGHRA and CDR2 YSYEKL. CDR3 loop: CASSQDIAGASYEQYF. The CDR3 DNA reads TGCGCCAGCAGCCAAGATATAGCGGGGGCCTCCTACGAGCAGTACTTC.

The rearrangement joins TRBV7-6 to TRBJ1-2; 9 nucleotides agree with TRBD1. Trimming removed 2 bases from V and 3 bases from J; junction bases left unmatched: 10. CDR1 and CDR2 (germline): SGHVS, FNYEAQ. There are 17 residues in the CDR3. CDR3 in amino acids: CASSLSTGGLLDYGYTF. The CDR3 DNA reads TGTGCCAGCAGCTTAAGCACAGGGGGCTTGCTTGACTATGGCTACACCTTC.

The J gene is TRBJ2-2, the V gene TRBV5-4; D is perhaps TRBD2 (6 bases). Germline V gene sequence: CDR1 SGHNT, CDR2 YYREEE (reference sequence). The length of the CDR3 is 16 residues. V shed 0 bases and J shed 5 bases, with 14 bases lying between them. The CDR3 protein is CASSLGGGFVTGELFF. Here the CDR3 DNA reads TGTGCCAGCAGCTTGGGAGGAGGGTTTGTTACCGGGGAGCTGTTTTTT.

This clone was detected only a few times. This chain links TRBV5-5 with TRBJ1-1; D remains ambiguous. The germline V gene has CDR1 SGHKS and CDR2 YYEKEE (reference sequence). CDR3 size: 14 residues. Between the trimmed V and J ends, which lost 1 base and 2 bases, there was a span of 9 bases. The CDR3 DNA is TGTGCCAGCAGCTTGCAGTTGGGCAACACTGAAGCTTTCTTT. Protein product: CASSLQLGNTEAFF.

This chain uses TRBV10-3 with TRBJ2-2; D not resolved. The germline gives CDR1 ENHRY, CDR2 SYGVKD. The CDR3 spans 14 residues. The germline V and J ends were trimmed by 0 bases and 6 bases, with 8 bases remaining between them. The CDR3 DNA follows: TGTGCCATCAGTGAGTCGCGAGCGTCCGGGGAGCTGTTTTTT. Encoded protein: CAISESRASGELFF.

This chain links TRBV27 with TRBJ2-5, with 9 bases matching TRBD2. The CDR3 runs 16 residues. With 5 bases clipped from V and 7 bases from J, the junction kept 14 bases outside the gene matches. Per germline, CDR1 MNHEY and CDR2 SMNVEV (reference sequence). CDR3 bases: TGTGCCAGCAGTGCCCCAGGGACTAGCCCTAGGGGGACCCAGTACTTC. This gives the protein CASSAPGTSPRGTQYF.

V is TRBV7-8 and J is TRBJ2-7; D perhaps matches TRBD2 (5 bases). This CDR3 has 14 residues. The V gene lost 1 base and the J gene lost 3 bases, with 10 bases spanning the gap. Germline lookup yields CDR1 SGHVS and CDR2 FQNEAQ. CDR3 residues: CASSLGAANYEQYF. CDR3 sequence (DNA): TGTGCCAGCAGCTTAGGAGCGGCTAACTACGAGCAGTACTTC. Using reference TRBV7-8 and TRBJ2-7 for the parts outside the CDR3, the full variable domain is GAGVSQSPRYKVAKRGQDVALRCDPISGHVSLFWYQQALGQGPEFLTYFQNEAQLDKSGLPSDRFFAERPEGSVSTLKIQRTQQEDSAVYLCASSLGAANYEQYFGPGTRLTVT.

The CDR3 protein is CSVAPEEDTQYF. CDR3 DNA sequence: TGCAGCGTGGCCCCAGAGGAAGATACGCAGTATTTT. V gene TRBV29-1 combines with J gene TRBJ2-3, with unresolved D. Germline V gene lookup returns CDR1 SQVTM and CDR2 ANQGSEA. The CDR3 contains 12 residues. The V and J ends lost 6 bases and 5 bases respectively, with 12 bases between them.

This clone has only a few counts. The chain combines TRBV9 with TRBJ2-5, with TRBD2 identical over 7 bases. CDR1 is SGDLS and CDR2 is YYNGEE in the germline V gene. J lost 3 bases, V lost 7 bases, and 6 bases had no gene match. CDR3 length: 13 amino acids. This chain's CDR3 is CASGRDQKETQYF. The DNA of the CDR3 is TGTGCCAGCGGGAGGGACCAAAAAGAGACCCAGTACTTC.

The chain couples TRBV27 to TRBJ2-2; the D is unclear. Germline-derived CDR1 and CDR2 are MNHEY and SMNVEV (reference sequence). The V end lost 5 bases, the J end lost 7 bases, and 8 bases lay between the germline ends. The CDR3 length is 12 residues. The CDR3, as DNA: TGTGCCAGCAGTCGGGTTGTCGGGGAGCTGTTTTTT. Residues: CASSRVVGELFF.

The chain joins TRBV5-1 to TRBJ2-3; D might be TRBD2 (5 bases). The CDR3 extends over 16 amino acids. V was trimmed by 3 bases and J by 2 bases, leaving 16 bases between them. Germline V CDR1 and CDR2: SGHRS, YFSETQ. CDR3 sequence reads: CASSSDGLTTTDTQYF. DNA of the CDR3: TGCGCCAGCAGCTCGGACGGACTGACTACCACAGATACGCAGTATTTT.

This chain joins TRBV7-9 and TRBJ1-4; TRBD1 agrees at 8 bases. CDR1 is SEHNR, CDR2 FQNEAQ, per germline (reference sequence). The CDR3 is made up of 18 amino acids. Losses at the gene ends were 5 bases for V and 0 bases for J; bases not matched to a gene: 11. CDR3 nucleotide sequence: TGTGCCAGCAGCCCACGTCCCGGGACAGGCGCAACTAATGAAAAACTGTTTTTT. Residues: CASSPRPGTGATNEKLFF.

The rearrangement joins TRBV11-2 to TRBJ2-7; 11 nucleotides agree with TRBD2. Germline trimming cut 2 bases from V and 3 bases from J; bases unmatched to any gene: 15. CDR3 length: 19 residues. The germline gives CDR1 SGHAT, CDR2 FQNNGV. CDR3 in amino acids: CASSLRTPLTSGINYEQYF. The CDR3 nucleotides are TGTGCCAGCAGCTTAAGGACTCCCCTGACTAGCGGGATAAACTACGAGCAGTACTTC.

V gene TRBV5-4 combines with J gene TRBJ2-3, with D tentatively TRBD1 (6 bases). This CDR3 has 17 residues. The germline V gene has CDR1 SGHNT and CDR2 YYREEE (reference sequence). Trimming took 4 bases from V and 7 from J, leaving 25 bases between them. CDR3 sequence: CASSLASGGTVPHTQYF. DNA for the CDR3: TGTGCCAGCAGCCTGGCAAGTGGGGGCACGGTGCCGCATACGCAGTATTTT.

The chain employs TRBV30 and TRBJ1-1, with D uncertain. The CDR3 totals 11 residues. Germline loops: CDR1 GTSNPN, CDR2 SVGIG (reference sequence). The ends were cut back, 4 bases at V and 6 bases at J, with 9 bases in the middle. Written as DNA, the CDR3 is TGTGCCTGGAACTGGCGGTCTGAAGCTTTCTTT. This sequence encodes CAWNWRSEAFF.

This clone was detected only once. The rearrangement uses TRBV29-1 and TRBJ2-1; no clear D. CDR3 length: 15 amino acids. CDR1 SQVTM and CDR2 ANQGSEA come from the germline V gene. The germline V and J ends were trimmed by 2 bases and 4 bases, with 15 bases remaining between them. For the CDR3, the DNA is TGCAGCGTTGAATTGCTATCAGAGGCTTACAATGAGCAGTTCTTC. This gives the protein CSVELLSEAYNEQFF.

The genes are TRBV27 and TRBJ2-3; tentative D call: TRBD1 (5 bases). The CDR3 runs 15 residues. The germline V and J ends were trimmed by 5 bases and 0 bases, with 12 bases remaining between them. CDR1 MNHEY and CDR2 SMNVEV come from the germline V gene (reference sequence). In nucleotides, the CDR3 is TGTGCCAGCAGTAAGGGGCCCCTCAGCACAGATACGCAGTATTTT. This sequence encodes CASSKGPLSTDTQYF.

CDR3 protein: CSAALGSSYEQYF. In DNA, the CDR3 is TGCAGCGCCGCCCTTGGTAGCTCCTACGAGCAGTACTTC. V usage is TRBV29-1 and J usage is TRBJ2-7; D is undetermined. The germline CDR1 and CDR2 sequences are SQVTM and ANQGSEA. Trimming left V 7 bases short and J 0 bases short, with 13 bases between. This CDR3 spans 13 amino acids.

The rearrangement joins TRBV15 to TRBJ1-6, with D possibly matching TRBD1 (5 bases). The CDR3 spans 17 residues. Deletions cut 0 bases from V and 5 bases from J, with 14 bases between. Germline-derived CDR1 and CDR2 are LNHNV and YYDKDF (reference sequence). The CDR3 nucleotides are TGTGCCACCAGCAGAGATAGTACGGGGGGGAATAATTCACCCCTCCACTTT. The encoded protein is CATSRDSTGGNNSPLHF.